The subject of this entry is one T cell receptor beta chain. This record belongs to a study of cytomegalovirus exposure and HLA in healthy donors. This CDR3 region has 15 residues. The V and J ends lost 0 bases and 6 bases respectively, with 12 bases between them. Germline CDR1 SGDLS, CDR2 YYNGEE. The PCR had 60 Vbeta and 13 Jbeta primers. The method was immunoSEQ multiplex PCR; TCRdb's version includes in-frame clones alone and lacks a portion of them. Among about 160,000 clones listed, less than 90% were seen once. V is TRBV9 and J is TRBJ1-4; D gene uncertain. The TCR sequence derives from a man aged 50 or older in good health and CMV-seropositive. The sample was PBMCs. The CDR3 spells CASSVDGSSHEKLFF. The CDR3 nucleotides are TGTGCCAGCAGCGTAGATGGCTCATCCCATGAAAAACTGTTTTTT.